A single count supports the clone carrying this T cell receptor (beta chain). With 5 bases removed from V and 2 bases from J, the gap between germline ends came to 15 bases. Germline CDR1 reads SGHTA; CDR2 reads FQGNSA. The CDR3 totals 15 residues. The data belong to a study of technical replicates of blood from four donors. Only in-frame clones appear in the TCRdb table, and some are missing; sequencing was by immunoSEQ multiplex PCR. The table shows about 61,000 clones, with less than 98% occurring only once. This chain uses TRBV7-2 with TRBJ1-1; D possibly corresponds to TRBD1 (6 bases). The clonotype originates from a human donor in good health. The sample was T cells isolated from PBMCs. The CDR3 DNA reads TGTGCCAGCAGCCCCAGGGGTTGGACTAACACTGAAGCTTTCTTT. Its translation is CASSPRGWTNTEAFF.